The following is a TCR beta chain sequence with its context. Using a J-beta primer mix together with a sample-barcoded 5' primer, a second PCR was run for roughly 7 to 11 cycles. Each CDR3 protein is one row after TCRdb ran MiXCR on the 5' RACE reads. The table includes hundreds of thousands of distinct CDR3 sequences, over 45% detected once. The sample comes from a study of blood T cells in healthy people across ages. Germline V gene data show CDR1 as DFQATT and CDR2 as SNEGSKA (reference sequence). This CDR3 has 16 amino acids. Input material: blood. The clonotype comes from a woman aged 60-70 years in good health. This sequence joins TRBV20-1 and TRBJ2-1, with 9 bases fitting TRBD2. The DNA end favors TRBJ2-7, so the J call may be wrong. The CDR3 spells CSAPSYSGSKYNEQYF. DNA for the CDR3: TGCAGTGCTCCCTCCTATAGCGGGAGTAAGTACAATGAGCAGTACTTC.